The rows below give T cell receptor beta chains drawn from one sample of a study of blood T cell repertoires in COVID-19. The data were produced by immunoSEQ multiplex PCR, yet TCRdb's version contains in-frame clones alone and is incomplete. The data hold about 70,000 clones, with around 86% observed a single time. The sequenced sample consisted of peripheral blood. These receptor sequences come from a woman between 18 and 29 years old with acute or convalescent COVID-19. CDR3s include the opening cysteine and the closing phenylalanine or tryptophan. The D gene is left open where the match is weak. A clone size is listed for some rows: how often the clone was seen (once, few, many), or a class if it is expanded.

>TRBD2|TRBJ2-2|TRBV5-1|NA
CASSQLAGGNTGELFF
TGCGCCAGCAGCCAACTAGCGGGGGGGAACACCGGGGAGCTGTTTTTT
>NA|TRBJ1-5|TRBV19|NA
CASSIRRTGDHPQHF
TGTGCCAGTAGCATCCGACGGACGGGGGATCATCCCCAGCATTTT
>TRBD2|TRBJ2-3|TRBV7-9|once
CASSPGLAGGRRTQYF
TGTGCCAGCAGCCCCGGGCTAGCGGGGGGGCGAAGGACGCAGTATTTT
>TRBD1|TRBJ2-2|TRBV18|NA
CASSLHRQGESGELFF
TGTGCCAGCTCGCTACACCGACAGGGAGAGTCCGGGGAGCTGTTTTTT
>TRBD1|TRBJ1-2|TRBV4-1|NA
CASSQDQGTAANYGYTF
TGCGCCAGCAGCCAAGACCAAGGGACAGCCGCTAACTATGGCTACACCTTC
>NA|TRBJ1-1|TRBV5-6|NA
CASSFSRNTEAFF
TGTGCCAGCAGCTTTAGTCGGAACACTGAAGCTTTCTTT
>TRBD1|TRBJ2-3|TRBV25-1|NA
CASSDGGRGPVTDTQYF
TGTGCCAGCAGTGACGGCGGCAGGGGGCCCGTCACAGATACGCAGTATTTT
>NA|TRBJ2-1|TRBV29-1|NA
CSVVAGNEQFF
TGCAGCGTAGTAGCTGGGAATGAGCAGTTCTTC
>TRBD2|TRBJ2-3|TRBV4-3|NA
CASSQDPSREGGADTQYF
TGCGCCAGCAGCCAAGATCCGTCGCGGGAGGGTGGAGCAGATACGCAGTATTTT
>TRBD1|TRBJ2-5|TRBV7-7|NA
CAGSPNRGETQYF
TGTGCCGGCAGCCCCAACAGGGGAGAGACCCAGTACTTC
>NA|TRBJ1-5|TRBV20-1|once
CSASTRQTNQPQHF
TGCAGTGCTAGTACCAGACAGACTAATCAGCCCCAGCATTTT
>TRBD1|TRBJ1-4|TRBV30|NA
CACTGAEKLFF
TGTGCCTGTACAGGGGCTGAAAAACTGTTTTTT
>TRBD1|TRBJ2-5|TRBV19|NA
CASSIDFGTGLETQYF
TGTGCCAGTAGTATAGATTTCGGGACAGGGCTAGAGACCCAGTACTTC
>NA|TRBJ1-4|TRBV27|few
CASSLSQVDATNEKLFF
TGTGCCAGCAGTTTAAGTCAGGTCGATGCAACTAATGAAAAACTGTTTTTT
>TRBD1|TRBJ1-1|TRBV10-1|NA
CASSSTGVSTEAFF
TGCGCCAGCAGTTCTACAGGGGTGAGCACTGAAGCTTTCTTT
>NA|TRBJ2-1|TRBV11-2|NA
CASSFSYEESSYNEQFF
TGTGCCAGCAGCTTTTCCTATGAAGAATCCTCCTACAATGAGCAGTTCTTC